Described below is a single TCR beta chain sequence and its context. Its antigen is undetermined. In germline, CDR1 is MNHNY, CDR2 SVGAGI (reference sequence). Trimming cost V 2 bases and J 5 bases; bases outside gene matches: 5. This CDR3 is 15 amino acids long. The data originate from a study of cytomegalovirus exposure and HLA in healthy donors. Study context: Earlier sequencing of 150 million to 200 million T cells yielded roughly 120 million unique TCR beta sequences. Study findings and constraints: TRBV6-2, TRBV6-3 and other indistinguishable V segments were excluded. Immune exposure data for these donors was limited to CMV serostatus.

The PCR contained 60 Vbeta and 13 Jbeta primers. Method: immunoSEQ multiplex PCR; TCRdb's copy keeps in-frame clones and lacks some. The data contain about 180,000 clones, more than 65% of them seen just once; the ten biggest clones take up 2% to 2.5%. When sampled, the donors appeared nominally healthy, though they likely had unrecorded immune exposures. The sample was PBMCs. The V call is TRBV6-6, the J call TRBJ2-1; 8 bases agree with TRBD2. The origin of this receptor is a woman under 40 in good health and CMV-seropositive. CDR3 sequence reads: CASSYPRGGHNEQFF. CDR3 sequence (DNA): TGTGCCAGCAGTTACCCCCGGGGGGGCCACAATGAGCAGTTCTTC.